The present TCR beta chain was sequenced within a study of PD-1 blockade in classical Hodgkin lymphoma (dated by TCRdb to about 2020). Regarding the research as a whole: Nivolumab dosing was 3 mg/kg intravenously every 2 weeks, continuing until either disease progression or unacceptable toxicity. To define a peripheral blood immune signature of response to PD-1 blockade in classical Hodgkin lymphoma, the study combined TCR beta sequencing with CyTOF.

The Qiagen DNeasy kit was used to extract genomic DNA both from unsorted PBMCs and from the negatively selected CD4+ and CD8+ fractions. TCR beta CDR3 regions were subjected to amplification by immunoSEQ multiplex PCR with primers that anneal to V and J segments. Amplification bias was minimized using a synthetic immune receptor repertoire, and residual bias was removed computationally after sequencing. Per the authors' processing: Repertoire diversity was quantified as the Shannon entropy index using custom Python scripts. Unsorted, CD4+ and CD8+ repertoires were analyzed separately, except in combined analyses where CD4+ and CD8+ sequences were merged in silico. Clonal expansion was defined as a frequency increase of at least 2-fold after treatment compared with C1D1, and clones undetected at baseline were assigned a pseudocount of 0.5. Singleton clones were defined as clones with 0 or 1 copy at C1D1, and non-singleton clones were defined as clones with 2 or more copies. Clones expanded in unsorted samples were labelled as CD4+, CD8+ or unknown by matching protein sequences in sorted samples from the same patient. Diversity changes from C1D1 to C4D1 were tested in paired samples using Wilcoxon tests. TCRdb re-hosts the immuneACCESS table, in-frame sequences only. Its copies lack some clones; in the studies checked, an unresolved V gene accounts for under half of them, and the cause for the rest is not known. D and trimming come from the DNA, and the V and J calls and clone size come from that table. The sample yields tens of thousands of clones; about 88% were counted once. Approximately 11% of the sample comes from the top ten.

This specimen's time point label, interpreted: cycle 2 day 1 (C2D1) of nivolumab. Every trial patient had relapsed after autologous stem cell transplantation, and cohorts A, B and C differed in prior brentuximab vedotin exposure. The trial cohort was composed of about 58 patients with relapsed/refractory classical Hodgkin lymphoma, for whom complete response, partial response or progressive disease was recorded as best overall response. Single-agent nivolumab was administered to trial patients in the multi-cohort phase II CheckMate 205 trial. An independent review committee assessed best overall response by applying the 2007 International Working Group response criteria. Trial PBMCs were collected immediately before nivolumab initiation (C1D1) and during therapy at cycle 2 day 1 and cycle 4 day 1. Peripheral blood was collected in 8 mL Vacutainer Cell Preparation Tubes, from which PBMCs were isolated by centrifugation and then cryopreserved.

CDR1 and CDR2 were assigned from the germline V gene as SGHRS and YFSETQ. The CDR3, cysteine through phenylalanine, is 18 amino acids long. Only the CDR3 DNA stays, 54 bases, in frame from base 1. V is shortened by 5 bases, J by 0 bases, and the region joining them spans 18 bases. Beyond this particular receptor, the publication reports: Newly diagnosed patients were reported to have lower baseline TCR diversity than healthy donors, and relapsed/refractory patients were reported to have lower baseline TCR diversity still. By C4D1, a significant rise was seen in CD4+ TCR diversity but not in CD8+ TCR diversity (p=0.0027 vs p=0.16), and the rise was most apparent among complete responders (p=0.02). The study covered only a single clinical trial cohort, and the causes of the repertoire differences, possibly disease activity or prior therapy, were still not defined. Lower diversity was seen in patients whose nivolumab began less than 1 year after ASCT, and these patients were left out of later analyses so that immune reconstitution would not confound the results. Baseline diversity similar to that of newly diagnosed patients was observed in trial patients achieving complete response, whereas significantly lower diversity was observed in partial responders and progressors.

This clone appeared a single time. What antigen it recognizes has not been identified. The record has no base qualities; no much larger clone is one base away. The receptor's source is a human donor with classical Hodgkin lymphoma. The specimen comprised peripheral blood mononuclear cells (PBMCs), sampled before the second cycle of nivolumab. The chain employs TRBV5-1 and TRBJ1-6; matching of 6 bases hints at TRBD1 as the D gene. The CDR3 amino acid sequence is: CASSLGAGVSSYNSPLHF. At the DNA level, the sequence is TGCGCCAGCAGTCTGGGGGCAGGGGTAAGCTCCTATAATTCACCCCTCCACTTT. Reference TRBV5-1 and TRBJ1-6 proteins supply the regions before and after the CDR3; the full variable domain is: KAGVTQTPRYLIKTRGQQVTLSCSPISGHRSVSWYQQTPGQGLQFLFEYFSETQRNKGNFPGRFSGRQFSNSRSEMNVSTLELGDSALYLCASSLGAGVSSYNSPLHFGNGTRLTVT.